This is a list of T cell receptor beta chains from one sample in a study of T cell responses to AZD1222 COVID-19 vaccine. Generated by immunoSEQ multiplex PCR, the TCRdb table keeps only in-frame clones and is missing some. The data contain about 130,000 clones, around 85% of them seen just once; the ten biggest clones take up roughly 4.4%. The sample consisted of peripheral blood, taken 28 days after the second AZD1222 dose. The origin of the receptors is an adult who received the AZD1222 COVID-19 vaccine. The CDR3 runs from the conserved cysteine through the conserved F or W. D genes are given only for firm matches. Clone size is given for some rows only: seen once, a few or many times, or a class if the clone is expanded.

clone_size: NA
d_call: NA
j_call: TRBJ1-3
v_call: TRBV9
cdr3_aa: CASRPGLSSGNTIYF
cdr3_nt: TGTGCCAGCAGGCCGGGGCTCAGCTCTGGAAACACCATATATTTT

clone_size: NA
d_call: NA
j_call: TRBJ2-7
v_call: TRBV29-1
cdr3_aa: CSVEDLQGSYEQYF
cdr3_nt: TGCAGCGTTGAAGACCTCCAGGGGAGCTACGAGCAGTACTTC

clone_size: NA
d_call: TRBD2
j_call: TRBJ2-7
v_call: TRBV5-4
cdr3_aa: CASSPGSGGTYEQYF
cdr3_nt: TGTGCCAGCAGCCCGGGGAGCGGGGGGACTTACGAGCAGTACTTC

clone_size: NA
d_call: NA
j_call: TRBJ1-1
v_call: TRBV5-1
cdr3_aa: CASIESRETEAFF
cdr3_nt: TGCGCCAGCATTGAGAGCAGAGAGACTGAAGCTTTCTTT

clone_size: NA
d_call: TRBD1
j_call: TRBJ2-1
v_call: TRBV7-2
cdr3_aa: CASSLVGQDYNEQFF
cdr3_nt: TGTGCCAGCAGCTTAGTGGGACAGGATTACAATGAGCAGTTCTTC

clone_size: NA
d_call: NA
j_call: TRBJ1-5
v_call: TRBV7-2
cdr3_aa: CASSPAVWGDQPQHF
cdr3_nt: TGTGCCAGCAGCCCAGCAGTGTGGGGCGATCAGCCCCAGCATTTT

clone_size: once
d_call: NA
j_call: TRBJ2-2
v_call: TRBV3-1/TRBV3-2
cdr3_aa: CASSQDPVNTGELFF
cdr3_nt: TGTGCCAGCAGCCAAGATCCGGTGAACACCGGGGAGCTGTTTTTT

clone_size: few
d_call: NA
j_call: TRBJ1-6
v_call: TRBV5-1
cdr3_aa: CASSSLGAGSPTLHF
cdr3_nt: TGCGCCAGCAGCTCCCTCGGGGCAGGGAGTCCAACCCTCCACTTT

clone_size: NA
d_call: TRBD1
j_call: TRBJ1-1
v_call: TRBV7-2
cdr3_aa: CASSNRAPGQGHTEAFF
cdr3_nt: TGTGCCAGCAGCAACCGAGCCCCGGGACAGGGCCACACTGAAGCTTTCTTT

clone_size: NA
d_call: TRBD1
j_call: TRBJ2-1
v_call: TRBV7-7
cdr3_aa: CASSLGGTESKQFF
cdr3_nt: TGTGCCAGCAGCTTAGGAGGGACAGAATCTAAGCAGTTCTTC

clone_size: NA
d_call: NA
j_call: TRBJ2-5
v_call: TRBV2
cdr3_aa: CASSALLGSGETQYF
cdr3_nt: TGTGCCAGCAGTGCCCTGCTGGGTAGTGGGGAGACCCAGTACTTC

clone_size: NA
d_call: NA
j_call: TRBJ1-5
v_call: TRBV5-8
cdr3_aa: CASSLVGGGQPQHF
cdr3_nt: TGTGCCAGCAGCTTGGTAGGGGGTGGTCAGCCCCAGCATTTT

clone_size: once
d_call: TRBD1
j_call: TRBJ2-7
v_call: TRBV19
cdr3_aa: CASSTRRTGAAYEQYF
cdr3_nt: TGTGCCAGTAGTACCCGTCGGACAGGGGCTGCCTACGAGCAGTACTTC

clone_size: NA
d_call: NA
j_call: TRBJ2-5
v_call: TRBV20-1
cdr3_aa: CSARAVETQYF
cdr3_nt: TGCAGTGCTAGAGCGGTCGAGACCCAGTACTTC

clone_size: once
d_call: NA
j_call: TRBJ2-1
v_call: TRBV5-1
cdr3_aa: CASSPSGGASYNEQFF
cdr3_nt: TGCGCCAGCAGCCCATCAGGGGGGGCGTCCTACAATGAGCAGTTCTTC

clone_size: NA
d_call: TRBD1
j_call: TRBJ2-3
v_call: TRBV5-5
cdr3_aa: CASSPTGMTDTQYF
cdr3_nt: TGTGCCAGCAGCCCGACAGGGATGACAGATACGCAGTATTTT

clone_size: NA
d_call: TRBD1
j_call: TRBJ1-3
v_call: TRBV9
cdr3_aa: CASRSGTGSGNTIYF
cdr3_nt: TGTGCCAGCAGATCCGGGACAGGCTCTGGAAACACCATATATTTT

clone_size: NA
d_call: NA
j_call: TRBJ1-6
v_call: TRBV4-3
cdr3_aa: CASSQVWIEQSAYNSPLHF
cdr3_nt: TGCGCCAGCAGCCAAGTGTGGATCGAACAGTCCGCCTATAATTCACCCCTCCACTTT

clone_size: NA
d_call: NA
j_call: TRBJ2-2
v_call: TRBV11-2
cdr3_aa: CASSQTAATGELFF
cdr3_nt: TGTGCCAGCAGCCAAACGGCAGCCACCGGGGAGCTGTTTTTT

clone_size: once
d_call: TRBD1
j_call: TRBJ2-7
v_call: TRBV25-1
cdr3_aa: CASSEWTGSYEQYF
cdr3_nt: TGTGCCAGCAGTGAATGGACAGGGAGCTACGAGCAGTACTTC

clone_size: NA
d_call: NA
j_call: TRBJ1-1
v_call: TRBV6-5
cdr3_aa: CASRAEVAGGAFF
cdr3_nt: TGTGCCAGCCGGGCTGAGGTCGCGGGTGGTGCTTTCTTT

clone_size: NA
d_call: NA
j_call: TRBJ1-4
v_call: TRBV3-1/TRBV3-2
cdr3_aa: CASSQGQGSGEKLFF
cdr3_nt: TGTGCCAGCAGCCAAGGGCAGGGTTCTGGTGAAAAACTGTTTTTT